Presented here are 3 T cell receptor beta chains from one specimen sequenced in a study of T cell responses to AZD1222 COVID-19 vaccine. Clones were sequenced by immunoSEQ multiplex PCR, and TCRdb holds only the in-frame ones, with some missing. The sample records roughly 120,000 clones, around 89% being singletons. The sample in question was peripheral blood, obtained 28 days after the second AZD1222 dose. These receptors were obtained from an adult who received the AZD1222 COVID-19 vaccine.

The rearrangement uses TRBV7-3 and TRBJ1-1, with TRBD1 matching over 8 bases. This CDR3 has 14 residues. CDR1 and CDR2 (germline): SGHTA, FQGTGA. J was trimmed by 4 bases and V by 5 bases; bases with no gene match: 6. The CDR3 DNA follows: TGTGCCAGCAGCCCAGGACAGGGTTTCACTGAAGCTTTCTTT. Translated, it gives CASSPGQGFTEAFF.

This CDR3 is CASSWDSRNSPLHF. In nucleotides, the CDR3 is TGTGCCAGTAGTTGGGACAGCCGAAATTCACCCCTCCACTTT. This rearrangement joins TRBV19 to TRBJ1-6; the match to TRBD1 covers 7 bases. The J segment lost 7 bases and the V segment lost 5 bases, leaving 5 bases of the junction unmatched. Germline CDR1 LNHDA, CDR2 SQIVND (reference sequence). The CDR3 runs to 14 residues. Supplemented by reference TRBV19 and TRBJ1-6, the full variable domain reads DGGITQSPKYLFRKEGQNVTLSCEQNLNHDAMYWYRQDPGQGLRLIYYSQIVNDFQKGDIAEGYSVSREKKESFPLTVTSAQKNPTAFYLCASSWDSRNSPLHFGNGTRLTVT.

The CDR3 loop reads CASSSYASGEKLFF. The CDR3 bases are TGTGCCAGCAGCTCGTATGCTTCTGGGGAAAAACTGTTTTTT. J is TRBJ1-4 and V is TRBV9; no clear D gene. This CDR3 comprises 14 residues. V gave up 4 bases and J gave up 8 bases, with 15 bases separating them. Germline V CDR1 and CDR2: SGDLS, YYNGEE.